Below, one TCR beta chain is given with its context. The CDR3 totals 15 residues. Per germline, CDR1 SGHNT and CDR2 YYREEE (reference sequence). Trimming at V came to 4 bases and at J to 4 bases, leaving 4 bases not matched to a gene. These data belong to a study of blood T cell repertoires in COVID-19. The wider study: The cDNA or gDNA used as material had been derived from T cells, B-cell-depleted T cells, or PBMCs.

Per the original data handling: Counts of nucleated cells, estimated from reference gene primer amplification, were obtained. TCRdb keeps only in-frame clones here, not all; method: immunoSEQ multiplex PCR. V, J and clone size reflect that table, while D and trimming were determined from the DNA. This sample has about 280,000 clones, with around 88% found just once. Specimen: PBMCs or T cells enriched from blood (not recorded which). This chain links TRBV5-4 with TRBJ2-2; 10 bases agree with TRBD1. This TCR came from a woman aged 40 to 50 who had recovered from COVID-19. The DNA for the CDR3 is TGTGCCAGCAGCCAGGGACAGGGGTTCACCGGGGAGCTGTTTTTT. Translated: CASSQGQGFTGELFF.